A selection of T cell receptor beta chains follows, all from one sample in a study of blood T cell repertoires in COVID-19. The repertoire was sequenced with immunoSEQ multiplex PCR; TCRdb's copy has only in-frame clones and lacks some. The sample comprises around 450,000 clones, 87% of which are singletons, and about 2.1% rests with the top ten. Sequenced input: PBMCs or T cells enriched from blood (not recorded which). The receptors shown here come from a woman aged 18 to 35 with acute COVID-19. Both conserved end residues are part of each CDR3. D genes are given only for firm matches. Expanded clones are given a class, and other clones once, few, many or no size at all.

.	TRBV25-1	TRBJ2-7	.	CASSAFYEQYF	TGTGCCAGCAGTGCTTTCTACGAGCAGTACTTC
.	TRBV4-1	TRBJ2-7	.	CASSGVDEQYF	TGCGCCAGCAGCGGAGTCGACGAGCAGTACTTC
TRBD1	TRBV7-9	TRBJ1-5	.	CASSLVGRQGVSNQPQHF	TGTGCCAGCAGCTTAGTAGGCAGACAGGGGGTTAGCAATCAGCCCCAGCATTTT
.	TRBV25-1	TRBJ1-5	.	CASSSQSREGSNQPQHF	TGTGCCAGCAGCTCTCAATCACGGGAGGGTAGCAATCAGCCCCAGCATTTT
.	TRBV6-5	TRBJ1-6	.	CASRASGLGPPLHF	TGTGCCAGCAGGGCTTCAGGGTTAGGGCCACCCCTCCACTTT
.	TRBV2	TRBJ1-5	.	CASSEASPPYSNQPQHF	TGTGCCAGCAGTGAAGCTTCCCCTCCTTATAGCAATCAGCCCCAGCATTTT
.	TRBV7-2	TRBJ2-3	.	CASSPSGGSTDTQYF	TGTGCCAGCAGCCCCAGCGGAGGGAGCACAGATACGCAGTATTTT
.	TRBV7-9	TRBJ1-6	once	CASRYSTEPRGSPLHF	TGTGCCAGCAGATACTCGACAGAGCCGCGAGGTTCACCCCTCCACTTT
.	TRBV5-6	TRBJ2-1	.	CASSLGASSYNEQFF	TGTGCCAGCAGCTTGGGGGCGAGCTCCTACAATGAGCAGTTCTTC
.	TRBV29-1	TRBJ1-2	.	CSVDLGSNYGYTF	TGCAGCGTTGACCTGGGTAGCAACTATGGCTACACCTTC
.	TRBV28	TRBJ2-7	once	CASRETGSYEQYF	TGTGCCAGCAGGGAGACAGGATCCTACGAGCAGTACTTC
.	TRBV29-1	TRBJ1-1	.	CSVDRGGAFF	TGCAGCGTTGACCGAGGGGGAGCTTTCTTT
TRBD1	TRBV11-3	TRBJ2-2	.	CASSRGGGTGYTGELFF	TGTGCCAGCAGCCGTGGGGGTGGGACAGGGTACACCGGGGAGCTGTTTTTT
.	TRBV6-5	TRBJ1-5	.	CASSYSVQGPPQPQHF	TGTGCCAGCAGTTACTCAGTGCAGGGTCCCCCTCAGCCCCAGCATTTT
.	TRBV7-6	TRBJ1-3	.	CASSLNRAANGNTIYF	TGTGCCAGCAGCCTAAACAGGGCGGCGAATGGAAACACCATATATTTT
.	TRBV10-3	TRBJ2-6	once	CATAEGSSGANVLTF	TGTGCCACGGCGGAGGGGAGTTCGGGGGCCAACGTCCTGACTTTC
.	TRBV27	TRBJ1-2	.	CASSLDGGRSDGYTF	TGTGCCAGCAGTCTTGACGGGGGGCGCTCGGATGGCTACACCTTC
.	TRBV7-9	TRBJ1-1	.	CASSLAPEAFF	TGTGCCAGCAGCTTAGCCCCAGAAGCTTTCTTT
.	TRBV10-3	TRBJ1-2	few	CAISESIRDMVNYGYTF	TGTGCCATCAGTGAGTCGATAAGGGACATGGTTAACTATGGCTACACCTTC
TRBD1	TRBV3-1/TRBV3-2	TRBJ1-1	.	CASSLGQGNTEAFF	TGTGCCAGCAGCCTCGGACAGGGAAACACTGAAGCTTTCTTT
.	TRBV11-3	TRBJ2-3	.	CASSKGTLTDTQYF	TGTGCCAGCAGCAAAGGGACACTCACAGATACGCAGTATTTT
.	TRBV6-5	TRBJ1-3	.	CASSYSIRNTIYF	TGTGCCAGCAGTTACTCTATCCGGAACACCATATATTTT
.	TRBV30	TRBJ1-2	.	CARRSDAAGYTF	TGTGCCCGTCGGTCCGACGCGGCTGGCTACACCTTC
.	TRBV2	TRBJ2-5	.	CASSEDITETQYF	TGTGCCAGCAGTGAAGACATTACGGAGACCCAGTACTTC
.	TRBV19	TRBJ1-3	.	CASSPGGSSGNTIYF	TGTGCCAGTAGCCCGGGGGGAAGCTCTGGAAACACCATATATTTT
TRBD2	TRBV9	TRBJ2-1	.	CASSQTSGSHTYNEQFF	TGTGCCAGCAGCCAGACTAGCGGGAGTCACACCTACAATGAGCAGTTCTTC
.	TRBV9	TRBJ2-7	.	CASSVEARGVPYEQYF	TGTGCCAGCAGCGTAGAGGCCAGGGGGGTCCCCTACGAGCAGTACTTC
TRBD2	TRBV19	TRBJ2-7	.	CASSIGREFDEQYF	TGTGCCAGTAGTATTGGGCGGGAGTTCGACGAGCAGTACTTC
.	TRBV4-2	TRBJ2-2	.	CASSQSAGPTGELFF	TGTGCCAGCAGCCAGTCGGCAGGGCCCACCGGGGAGCTGTTTTTT
.	TRBV2	TRBJ2-7	.	CASNKRASGEYEQYF	TGTGCCAGCAACAAAAGGGCATCAGGGGAATACGAGCAGTACTTC
.	TRBV6-2/TRBV6-3	TRBJ2-7	once	CASSPGSSYEQYF	TGTGCCAGCAGTCCCGGGAGCTCCTACGAGCAGTACTTC
TRBD2	TRBV14	TRBJ2-7	.	CASSGLAGSYEQYF	TGTGCCAGCAGCGGACTAGCGGGTAGCTACGAGCAGTACTTC
TRBD1	TRBV9	TRBJ1-2	.	CASSPRTGVLNYGYTF	TGTGCCAGCAGCCCCCGTACAGGGGTCCTCAACTATGGCTACACCTTC
TRBD1	TRBV7-2	TRBJ2-7	.	CASSQHPGQLSYEQYF	TGTGCCAGCAGCCAGCACCCGGGACAGCTATCCTACGAGCAGTACTTC
TRBD2	TRBV7-9	TRBJ2-1	.	CASSLGRGRVDEQFF	TGTGCCAGCAGCTTAGGGCGCGGGAGGGTTGATGAGCAGTTCTTC
TRBD1	TRBV6-2/TRBV6-3	TRBJ2-7	.	CASSYSDRGSYEQYF	TGTGCCAGCAGTTACAGTGACAGGGGCTCCTACGAGCAGTACTTC
TRBD2	TRBV4-3	TRBJ2-7	.	CASSQDLRLAGGHTSPFF	TGCGCCAGCAGCCAAGATCTTCGCCTAGCGGGAGGCCATACCAGTCCCTTTTTC
TRBD1	TRBV28	TRBJ1-5	once	CASSLGTGHQPQHF	TGTGCCAGCAGTTTGGGGACAGGGCATCAGCCCCAGCATTTT
.	TRBV7-9	TRBJ1-4	.	CASSSDRGEIPDSEKLFF	TGTGCCAGCAGCTCCGACCGGGGGGAAATACCGGATTCGGAAAAACTGTTTTTT
.	TRBV28	TRBJ1-5	.	CASSTGYQPQHF	TGTGCCAGCAGTACAGGTTATCAGCCCCAGCATTTT